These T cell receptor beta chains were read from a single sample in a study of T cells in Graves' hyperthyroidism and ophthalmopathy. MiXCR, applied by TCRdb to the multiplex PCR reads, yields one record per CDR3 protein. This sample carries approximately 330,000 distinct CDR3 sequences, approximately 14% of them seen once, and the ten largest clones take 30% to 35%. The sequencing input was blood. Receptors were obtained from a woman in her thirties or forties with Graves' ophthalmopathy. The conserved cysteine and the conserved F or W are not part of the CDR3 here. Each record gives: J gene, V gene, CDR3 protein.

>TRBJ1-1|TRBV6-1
ASSQTRDAAF
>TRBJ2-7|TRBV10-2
GSAVTGTGPGEQY
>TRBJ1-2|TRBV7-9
ASSFSVAGAYGYT
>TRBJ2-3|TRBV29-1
SVSSGITDTQY
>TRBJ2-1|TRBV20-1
SAIPLAGGAYNEQF
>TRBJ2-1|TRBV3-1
ASSQVGTSSAQF
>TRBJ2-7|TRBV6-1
ASSGTSGGAGNEQY
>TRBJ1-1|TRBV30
AWSTAPEAF
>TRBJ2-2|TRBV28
ASSVAMNTGELF
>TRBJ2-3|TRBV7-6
ASSPPGTGGSDTQY
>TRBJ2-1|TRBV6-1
ASSAGLAGDSIYNEQF
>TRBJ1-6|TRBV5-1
ASSLSLASVGSPLH
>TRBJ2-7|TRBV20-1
SARPRAPPSYEQY
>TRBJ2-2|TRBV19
ASTPSGANTGELF
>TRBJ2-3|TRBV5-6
ASSFLRADTQY
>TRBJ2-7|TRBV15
ATSRGYDEQY
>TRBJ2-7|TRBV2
ASTLVGADEQY
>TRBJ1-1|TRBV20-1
SAPRTGMNTEAF
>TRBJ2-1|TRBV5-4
ASSLSSGGDNEQF
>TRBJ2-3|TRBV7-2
ASSLELPDTQY
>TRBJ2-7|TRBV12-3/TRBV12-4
ASSLIRGGYEQY
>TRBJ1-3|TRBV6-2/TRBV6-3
ASSSGTGLSSGNTIY
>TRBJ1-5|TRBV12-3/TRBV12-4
ASSFSQPQH
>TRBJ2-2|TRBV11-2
ASSLLGQPNTGELF
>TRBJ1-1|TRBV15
ATSRDNTEAF
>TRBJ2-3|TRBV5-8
ASSFPAGDDTQY
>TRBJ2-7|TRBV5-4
ASSLDASFPEQY
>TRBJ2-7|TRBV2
ASVLNRRPYEQY
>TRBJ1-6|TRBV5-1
ASSRDGNNSPLH
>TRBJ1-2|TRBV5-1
ASSLGAGIFHGYT
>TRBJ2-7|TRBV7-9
ASSTGTVPYEQY
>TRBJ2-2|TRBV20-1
SADDRQNTGELF
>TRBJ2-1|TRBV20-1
SAYGTDSYNEQF
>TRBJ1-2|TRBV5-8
ASSMDFYGYT
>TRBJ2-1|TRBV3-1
ASSPRGGGTYNEQF
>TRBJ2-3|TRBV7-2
ASSLGVSGGTDTQY
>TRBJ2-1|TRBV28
ASSVGQGRDNEQF
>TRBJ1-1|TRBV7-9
ASSLEFGEAF
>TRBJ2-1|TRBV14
ASSPATSGIPYNEQF
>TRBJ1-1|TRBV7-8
ASSRTGRRTEAF
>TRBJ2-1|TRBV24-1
ATSDTRTSGDEQF
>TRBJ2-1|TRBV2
ASSEDRGPPF
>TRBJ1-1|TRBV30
AWLAVLDTEAF
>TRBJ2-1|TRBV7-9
ASSSSGTLGDEQF
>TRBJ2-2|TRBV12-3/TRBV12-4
ASSLSLTGELF
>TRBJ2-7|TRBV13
ASSGSSGGPHVYEQY
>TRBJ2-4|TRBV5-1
ASSGGGQNIQY
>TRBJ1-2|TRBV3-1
ASCLGEGRGYGYT
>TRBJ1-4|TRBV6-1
ASRADRRDEKLF
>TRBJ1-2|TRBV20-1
SARTGTGIVVRYGYT
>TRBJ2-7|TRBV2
ASSVTGGDEQY
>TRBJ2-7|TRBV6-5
ASSYSGSYEQY
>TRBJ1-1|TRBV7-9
ASSHYMNTEAF